Reported below is one TCR beta chain. Its antigen remains unknown. Expressed TCRB transcripts were sequenced because the isolated RNA had all been reverse transcribed beforehand. Using immunoSEQ multiplex PCR, the repertoire was profiled, and TCRdb retains in-frame clones only, with some absent. The sample yields more than 250,000 clones, 14% seen once. This entry belongs to a study of beta chain features in type 1 diabetes. Findings of the study overall: The study found moderately but significantly shorter TCRB CDR3s in all four CD4+ subsets of Type 1 diabetes patients.

Germline V gene lookup returns CDR1 SGHTA and CDR2 FQGNSA. The CDR3 spans 11 residues. Trimming took off 6 bases at V and 1 base at J, with 3 bases between the two ends. The TCR comes from a young man with type 1 diabetes. The rearrangement links TRBV7-2 to TRBJ1-1, with D hard to call. Sequenced material: naive CD4+ T cells from blood. This CDR3 reads CASRQNTEAFF. DNA of the CDR3: TGTGCCAGCAGACAGAACACTGAAGCTTTCTTT. The entire variable domain, with the rest obtained from reference TRBV7-2 and TRBJ1-1, is as follows: GAGVSQSPSNKVTEKGKDVELRCDPISGHTALYWYRQSLGQGLEFLIYFQGNSAPDKSGLPSDRFSAERTGGSVSTLTIQRTQQEDSAVYLCASRQNTEAFFGQGTRLTVV.